These T cell receptor beta chains were read from a single sample in a study of human CD8 memory T cell subsets. After re-calling the 5' RACE reads, TCRdb lists one entry per CDR3 protein, DNA absent. Its listing shows more than 9,000 distinct CDR3 sequences. Sequencing used CD8+ stem-like memory T cells (TSCM and TCM) sorted from PBMCs. The receptor source for this set is a human donor in good health. The CDR3 runs from the conserved cysteine through the conserved F or W. The order of the fields is clone size, CDR3 length, V gene, J gene, CDR3 protein. Clone size, where shown, is once, few, many, or a class for clones that have expanded.

NA	13	TRBV13	TRBJ2-2	CASSFGLAGELFF
NA	16	TRBV7-2	TRBJ2-1	CASSLDLDSPYNEQFF
NA	14	TRBV14	TRBJ2-1	CASSPGALRNEQFF
medium-sized	16	TRBV4-1	TRBJ1-2	CASSQGLEGGIGGYTF
medium-sized	16	TRBV12-5	TRBJ1-1	CASGFTMDRRSAEAFF
medium-sized	16	TRBV2	TRBJ2-7	CASSEAFADLAYEQYF
NA	15	TRBV28	TRBJ1-2	CASSLDNAANYGYTF
NA	15	TRBV9	TRBJ1-2	CASSVARTGWYGYTF
NA	22	TRBV12-3/TRBV12-4	TRBJ2-1	CASSYPTAGLQPPDRVYNEQFF
NA	15	TRBV20-1	TRBJ2-4	CSARPGQGAKNIQYF
NA	15	TRBV30	TRBJ2-1	CAWSRLEREGNEQFF
NA	17	TRBV7-9	TRBJ1-1	CASSPTTPRQAHTEAFF
medium-sized	15	TRBV14	TRBJ1-2	CASSQDLLANYGYTF
NA	16	TRBV2	TRBJ2-3	CASSPGLAHYTDTQYF
NA	13	TRBV12-3/TRBV12-4	TRBJ2-1	CASTFGETNEQFF
NA	12	TRBV2	TRBJ2-7	CASTQDSYEQYF
NA	15	TRBV5-1	TRBJ1-2	CASSLAGAGLDGYTF
NA	15	TRBV7-9	TRBJ2-1	CASSPMAGAYNEQFF
medium-sized	13	TRBV20-1	TRBJ2-1	CSAPKNSYNEQFF
NA	13	TRBV20-1	TRBJ2-7	CSARAQGAYEQYF